Shown below are 19 T cell receptor beta chains from a single sample sequenced in a study of blood T cell repertoires in COVID-19. Repertoires were generated with immunoSEQ multiplex PCR, while TCRdb's copy carries only in-frame clones and drops some. Among approximately 210,000 clones, just over 85% were seen once, and the ten largest hold about 2%. The sequenced sample consisted of peripheral blood. These receptors were obtained from a man aged 30 to 39 who had recovered from COVID-19.

The V gene is TRBV11-2, the J gene TRBJ2-7, with 7 bases aligning to TRBD1. V was clipped by 8 bases and J by 0 bases; unmatched bases: 7. The CDR3 length is 14 residues. The germline V gene encodes CDR1 SGHAT and CDR2 FQNNGV. This CDR3 reads CASFGQVDSYEQYF. CDR3 DNA: TGTGCCAGCTTCGGACAGGTCGACTCCTACGAGCAGTACTTC.

This clone was counted once. The chain has TRBV3-1 (or the pseudogene TRBV3-2) and TRBJ1-2; 7 nucleotides match TRBD1. The CDR3 is 14 amino acids. CDR1 LGHDT and CDR2 YNNKEL come from the germline V gene (reference sequence). V lost 2 bases, J lost 4 bases, and 4 bases stayed unmatched. Here the CDR3 DNA reads TGTGCCAGCAGCCAAACAGGGGATGGCTATGGCTACACCTTC. This codes for CASSQTGDGYGYTF.

The chain recombines TRBV11-3 with TRBJ2-3; TRBD1 agrees at 9 bases. Per the germline V gene, CDR1 is SGHNT and CDR2 is YENEEA. CDR3 length: 15 residues. V lost 6 bases, J lost 4 bases, and 8 bases stayed unmatched. The CDR3 region has the DNA TGTGCCAGCAGTTTGGGACAGGGTCTGGCAGATACGCAGTATTTT. Protein product: CASSLGQGLADTQYF.

Note on this clone: The same CDR3 also results from other DNA sequences found in this sample. The rearrangement links TRBV5-1 to TRBJ2-7, with 7 bases identical to TRBD1. CDR3 length: 15 amino acids. Germline V gives CDR1 SGHRS, CDR2 YFSETQ. After removal of 0 bases from V and 3 bases from J, the junction contained 6 bases not matched to a gene. The CDR3: CASSLGLAGGYEQYF. The CDR3 coding sequence is TGCGCCAGCAGCTTGGGGCTGGCAGGGGGCTACGAGCAGTACTTC.

The rearrangement uses TRBV3-1 (or the pseudogene TRBV3-2) and TRBJ1-2; 7 bases map to TRBD1. The CDR3 runs to 17 residues. V dropped 1 base and J dropped 0; count of bases not matched to a gene: 8. The germline CDR1 and CDR2 sequences are LGHDT and YNNKEL (reference sequence). The CDR3 DNA reads TGTGCCAGCAGCCAAGCGGGACAGTCGAGCACTAACTATGGCTACACCTTC. Translating gives CASSQAGQSSTNYGYTF.

The V gene is TRBV2, the J gene TRBJ1-1, with D unresolved. The CDR3 runs to 12 residues. CDR1 is SNHLY, CDR2 FYNNEI, per germline. Between the trimmed V and J ends, which lost 6 bases and 4 bases, there was a span of 9 bases. The CDR3 DNA sequence: TGTGCCAGCAGAACCTCCGGCACTGAAGCTTTCTTT. Encoded protein: CASRTSGTEAFF.

This clone showed up just a few times. The chain is built from TRBV6-5 and TRBJ1-6; TRBD1 agrees at 8 bases. The germline V gene encodes CDR1 MNHEY and CDR2 SVGAGI. This CDR3 is 13 amino acids long. Trimming cost V 11 bases and J 4 bases; bases outside gene matches: 4. The CDR3 DNA sequence: TGTGCCGGACAGGGATTGTATAATTCACCCCTCCACTTT. The encoded protein is CAGQGLYNSPLHF.

The chain is built from TRBV19 and TRBJ1-2, with D possibly being TRBD1 (5 bases). V was shortened by 5 bases and J by 2 bases, with 9 bases between the two germline ends. Per germline, CDR1 LNHDA and CDR2 SQIVND (reference sequence). The CDR3 totals 13 residues. The CDR3 spells CASSDSLNYGYTF. CDR3 nucleotides: TGTGCCAGTAGTGACAGTTTAAACTATGGCTACACCTTC.

The chain links TRBV5-1 to TRBJ2-2, with 10 bases that match TRBD2. Germline V lookup: CDR1 SGHRS, CDR2 YFSETQ. The J segment lost 5 bases and the V segment lost 0 bases, leaving 13 bases of the junction unmatched. This CDR3 is built from 19 residues. The CDR3, as DNA: TGCGCCAGCAGCTTGGAGGGGAATCCTAGCGGGGGCCAAACCGGGGAGCTGTTTTTT. It translates to CASSLEGNPSGGQTGELFF.

The chain combines TRBV6-1 with TRBJ1-2, with D unclear. The length of the CDR3 is 14 residues. Germline V gene lookup returns CDR1 MNHNS and CDR2 SASEGT. Between the trimmed V and J ends, which lost 2 bases and 5 bases, there was a span of 12 bases. In DNA form, the CDR3 reads TGTGCCAGCAGTGAACGAATTAGCTTATATGGCTACACCTTC. Translated, it gives CASSERISLYGYTF.

The chain has TRBV7-2 and TRBJ2-5, with D perhaps TRBD1 (5 bases). Between the trimmed V and J ends, which lost 5 bases and 4 bases, there was a span of 14 bases. The germline V gene has CDR1 SGHTA and CDR2 FQGNSA. The CDR3 is made up of 14 amino acids. CDR3 coding DNA: TGTGCCAGCAGCGTAAGCAGGGCTGGAGAGACCCAGTACTTC. Its translation: CASSVSRAGETQYF.

J is TRBJ2-3 and V is TRBV2; 9 bases map to TRBD1. This CDR3 spans 17 amino acids. Trimming at V came to 4 bases and at J to 3 bases, leaving 11 bases not matched to a gene. Per the germline V gene, CDR1 is SNHLY and CDR2 is FYNNEI. CDR3 protein: CASSVPGQGGGTDTQYF. DNA for the CDR3: TGTGCCAGCAGTGTCCCGGGACAGGGAGGAGGAACAGATACGCAGTATTTT.

The DNA of the CDR3 is TGTGCCAGTGGGAGGCCCCACGAGCAGTACTTC. Protein sequence: CASGRPHEQYF. J is TRBJ2-7 and V is TRBV19, with D tentatively TRBD2 (6 bases). Germline loops: CDR1 LNHDA, CDR2 SQIVND (reference sequence). CDR3 size: 11 residues. Between the trimmed V and J ends, which lost 8 bases and 5 bases, there was a span of 10 bases.

This chain uses TRBV4-1 with TRBJ2-7; 9 positions match TRBD1. The germline V gene has CDR1 MGHRA and CDR2 YSYEKL. Trimming took 1 base from V and 3 from J; bases not matched to a gene: 4. The CDR3 has 15 amino acids. The CDR3 DNA reads as TGCGCCAGCAGCCAAGGAGGACAGGGGCGCTACGAGCAGTACTTC. Residues: CASSQGGQGRYEQYF.

J is TRBJ2-1 and V is TRBV18; 11 nucleotides line up with TRBD2. Germline V gene data show CDR1 as KGHSH and CDR2 as LQKENI. This CDR3 is built from 19 residues. With 3 bases clipped from V and 0 bases from J, the junction kept 10 bases outside the gene matches. In nucleotides, the CDR3 is TGTGCCAGCTCACCGCTTGTAGCGGGGGGGCCGGGCTCCTACAATGAGCAGTTCTTC. It is translated as CASSPLVAGGPGSYNEQFF.

V and J are TRBV4-3 and TRBJ1-1; D perhaps matches TRBD1 (5 bases). Germline-derived CDR1 and CDR2 are LGHNA and YSLEER. Trimming cost V 0 bases and J 11 bases, with 16 bases left between them. CDR3 length equals 14 residues. The CDR3 coding sequence is TGCGCCAGCAGCCAAGATATAGGGACTAGGCATGCTTTCTTT. Translated: CASSQDIGTRHAFF.

The chain is built from TRBV5-1 and TRBJ2-3; D is possibly TRBD1 (5 bases). CDR1 and CDR2 from the germline V gene are SGHRS and YFSETQ. The ends were cut back, 6 bases at V and 5 bases at J, with 13 bases in the middle. This CDR3 has 13 residues. CDR3 sequence: CASKISQGDTQYF. The CDR3 bases are TGCGCCAGCAAGATAAGTCAGGGAGATACGCAGTATTTT.

The chain recombines TRBV3-1 (or the pseudogene TRBV3-2) with TRBJ2-5; the D is unclear. Per the germline V gene, CDR1 is LGHDT and CDR2 is YNNKEL (reference sequence). The ends were cut back, 3 bases at V and 5 bases at J, with 22 bases in the middle. The CDR3 has 17 amino acids. Here the CDR3 DNA reads TGTGCCAGCAGCCATCGGCTCTTAGCCTGGTCGTGGGAGACCCAGTACTTC. Amino acid sequence: CASSHRLLAWSWETQYF.

This chain uses TRBV7-6 with TRBJ2-5, with TRBD2 matching 12 bases. The CDR3 extends over 16 amino acids. V lost 5 bases and J lost 4; bases outside the gene matches: 8. Germline V CDR1 and CDR2: SGHVS, FNYEAQ. CDR3 in amino acids: CASSPTSGGGGETQYF. CDR3 in DNA: TGTGCCAGCAGCCCGACTAGCGGGGGCGGGGGAGAGACCCAGTACTTC. Full variable domain (missing parts from reference TRBV7-6 and TRBJ2-5): GAGVSQSPRYKVTKRGQDVALRCDPISGHVSLYWYRQALGQGPEFLTYFNYEAQQDKSGLPNDRFSAERPEGSISTLTIQRTEQRDSAMYRCASSPTSGGGGETQYFGPGTRLLVL.